This T cell receptor beta chain derives from a study of T cells in localized non-small cell lung cancer. General study results and limits: A raised T cell density in blood coincided with lengthier overall survival. Heterogeneity within the tumor remains possible, as just one region underwent sequencing. Appearances in adjacent lung were noted for a median approximately 58 of the top 100 tumor clones.

The CDR3 spans 17 residues. The V gene end was trimmed by 4 bases and the J gene end by 11 bases; junction bases not matched to a gene: 20. Per the germline V gene, CDR1 is SGHNT and CDR2 is YYREEE (reference sequence). Notes on this clone: Its antigen is still unknown.

Sequencing used immunoSEQ multiplex PCR; TCRdb keeps in-frame clones, though not all of them. The repertoire holds 75,000 to 80,000 clones, approximately 80% seen once, with about a tenth in the top ten. The specimen comprised peripheral blood, sampled before any cancer treatment. This receptor was obtained from a female donor older than 55 with stage I lung adenocarcinoma. The chain links TRBV5-4 to TRBJ2-3, with 9 bases that match TRBD2. CDR3 DNA sequence: TGTGCCAGCAGCCCAAAGGCTAGCGGGAACCTCGGGAGGGGGCAGTATTTT. Amino acids: CASSPKASGNLGRGQYF.